The 29 T cell receptor beta chains below were found in one sample sequenced in a study of cytomegalovirus exposure and HLA in healthy donors. Sequenced by immunoSEQ multiplex PCR; TCRdb stores in-frame clones only, minus some. The table records around 98,000 clones, around nine tenths of them present only once. Sequencing was carried out using PBMCs. The receptors stem from a woman under 40 in good health and CMV-seronegative.

This clone occurred a few times. The J gene is TRBJ2-5, the V gene TRBV27, with D uncertain. Germline V CDR1 and CDR2: MNHEY, SMNVEV (reference sequence). The V gene lost 2 bases and the J gene lost 1 base, with 5 bases spanning the gap. The CDR3 runs 13 residues. CDR3 nucleotides: TGTGCCAGCAGTTTAGGCAGCCAAGAGACCCAGTACTTC. Translated: CASSLGSQETQYF.

The chain combines TRBV6-6 with TRBJ1-1; D is unresolved. V shed 4 bases and J shed 0 bases, with 6 bases lying between them. Looked up from germline, CDR1 is MNHNY and CDR2 is SVGAGI (reference sequence). The CDR3 is 13 residues long. The CDR3 nucleotides read TGTGCCAGCAGTTTTACTGTGAACACTGAAGCTTTCTTT. This gives the protein CASSFTVNTEAFF.

This clone came up once. The chain couples TRBV10-1 to TRBJ2-7, with a possible D match to TRBD1 (6 bases). This CDR3 region has 17 residues. Germline CDR1 WNHNN, CDR2 SYGVQD (reference sequence). V was trimmed by 6 bases and J by 1 base, leaving 22 bases between them. The CDR3: CASSDRPGGQRSYEQYF. CDR3 coding DNA: TGCGCCAGCAGCGACAGGCCTGGGGGCCAGAGGTCCTACGAGCAGTACTTC.

J is TRBJ1-5 and V is TRBV7-2; 10 bases fit TRBD1. This CDR3 spans 14 amino acids. V lost 10 bases, J lost 5 bases, and 8 bases stayed unmatched. CDR1 and CDR2 from the germline V gene are SGHTA and FQGNSA. As DNA, the CDR3 is TGTGCCATAGGACAGGGGGGTTTGGATCAGCCCCAGCATTTT. Its protein is CAIGQGGLDQPQHF.

The chain recombines TRBV6-1 with TRBJ2-7; 8 nucleotides match TRBD2. Per the germline V gene, CDR1 is MNHNS and CDR2 is SASEGT. J was trimmed by 7 bases and V by 5 bases; bases with no gene match: 10. This CDR3 has 14 amino acids. The CDR3 sequence: CASSPLAAAEEQYF. The CDR3 coding sequence is TGTGCCAGCAGTCCACTAGCGGCCGCTGAGGAGCAGTACTTC.

In nucleotides, the CDR3 is TGCGCCAGCAGCCCCGACAGGGGTTATTCACCCCTCCACTTT. Its translation is CASSPDRGYSPLHF. The V call is TRBV5-1, the J call TRBJ1-6; 8 nucleotides match TRBD1. The germline V gene encodes CDR1 SGHRS and CDR2 YFSETQ. The length of the CDR3 is 14 residues. Unmatched junction bases numbered 5, after V lost 4 bases and J lost 8 bases.

The chain uses TRBV29-1 and TRBJ2-4, with D perhaps matching TRBD1 (6 bases). Germline CDR1 reads SQVTM; CDR2 reads ANQGSEA. V gave up 7 bases and J gave up 1 base, with 8 bases separating them. The CDR3 has 12 residues. The CDR3 region has the DNA TGCAGCGCAGGGGTGGCCAAAAACATTCAGTACTTC. It is translated as CSAGVAKNIQYF.

The chain combines TRBV11-2 with TRBJ1-1; no reliable D call. The CDR3 contains 16 residues. The ends were cut back, 3 bases at V and 4 bases at J, with 18 bases in the middle. Germline loops: CDR1 SGHAT, CDR2 FQNNGV. The chain's CDR3 is CASSLAVWRVRTEAFF. DNA for the CDR3: TGTGCCAGCAGCTTGGCAGTATGGAGGGTACGCACTGAAGCTTTCTTT.

CDR3 bases: TGTGCCAGCAGCTCTCAGTTGAACACTGAAGCTTTCTTT. Its translation is CASSSQLNTEAFF. V usage is TRBV11-3 and J usage is TRBJ1-1; D not certain. CDR1 SGHNT and CDR2 YENEEA come from the germline V gene. The CDR3 is 13 amino acids. With 4 bases removed from V and 0 bases from J, the gap between germline ends came to 6 bases.

The V gene is TRBV29-1, the J gene TRBJ2-1, with D perhaps matching TRBD1 (7 bases). Trimming cost V 7 bases and J 0 bases, with 13 bases left between them. The germline CDR1 and CDR2 sequences are SQVTM and ANQGSEA. The CDR3 is 14 amino acids. In DNA form, the CDR3 reads TGCAGCGACAGGGGAGGAAGCTCCTACAATGAGCAGTTCTTC. The encoded protein is CSDRGGSSYNEQFF.

V and J are TRBV29-1 and TRBJ2-5; D is possibly TRBD1 (5 bases). V was cut by 7 bases and J by 2 bases, with 8 bases left in between. The CDR3 totals 11 residues. CDR1 is SQVTM and CDR2 is ANQGSEA in the germline V gene. The CDR3 region is CSGDRQETQYF. CDR3 sequence (DNA): TGCAGCGGAGACAGACAAGAGACCCAGTACTTC.

This clone came up a few times. The chain has TRBV27 and TRBJ2-2, with no clear D. Trimming left V 5 bases short and J 4 bases short, with 14 bases between. Germline lookup yields CDR1 MNHEY and CDR2 SMNVEV (reference sequence). This CDR3 contains 15 residues. The CDR3 DNA reads as TGTGCCAGCAGTCCCTGGGCTGGCGTCACCGGGGAGCTGTTTTTT. Amino acids: CASSPWAGVTGELFF.

The chain carries TRBV28 and TRBJ1-2; TRBD1 aligns across 9 bases. The CDR3 spans 14 residues. CDR1 and CDR2 from the germline V gene are MDHEN and SYDVKM. V was clipped by 3 bases and J by 4 bases; unmatched bases: 3. CDR3 sequence: CASSLGQGRYGYTF. The CDR3, as DNA: TGTGCCAGCAGTTTGGGACAGGGACGCTATGGCTACACCTTC.

This clone was counted a single time. The chain is built from TRBV5-1 and TRBJ1-5; TRBD1 is a possible D gene (5 bases). Trimming cost V 0 bases and J 6 bases, with 7 bases left between them. The CDR3 is 13 residues long. Germline CDR1 is SGHRS and CDR2 is YFSETQ. This CDR3 is CASSLAGFQPQHF. The DNA for the CDR3 is TGCGCCAGCAGCTTGGCAGGGTTTCAGCCCCAGCATTTT.

V gene TRBV7-8 combines with J gene TRBJ2-7; D remains unclear. Germline CDR1 and CDR2: SGHVS and FQNEAQ. V lost 5 bases and J lost 1, with 12 bases in between. The CDR3 covers 14 residues. The CDR3 DNA follows: TGTGCCAGCAGCCCGGAGAGACGTTCCTACGAGCAGTACTTC. Translated: CASSPERRSYEQYF. Based on the CDR3 plus reference TRBV7-8 and TRBJ2-7, the full variable domain is GAGVSQSPRYKVAKRGQDVALRCDPISGHVSLFWYQQALGQGPEFLTYFQNEAQLDKSGLPSDRFFAERPEGSVSTLKIQRTQQEDSAVYLCASSPERRSYEQYFGPGTRLTVT.

For this clone: The junction departs from germline at one end; a sequencing error may be responsible. The J gene is TRBJ1-2, the V gene TRBV13, with D possibly being TRBD1 (6 bases). Germline CDR1 is PRHDT and CDR2 is FYEKMQ (reference sequence). This CDR3 has 17 residues. CDR3 nucleotides: TGTGCCAGCATCTTAAGGACACAGGTAGCGGGGGCCTATGGCTACACCTTC. Translated: CASILRTQVAGAYGYTF.

The rearrangement joins TRBV28 to TRBJ1-1; the D gene is possibly TRBD1 (5 bases). Germline-derived CDR1 and CDR2 are MDHEN and SYDVKM. This CDR3 has 12 residues. V lost 3 bases and J 10 bases, leaving 12 bases between the germline ends. CDR3 sequence: CASSLGPGPAFF. The CDR3 coding sequence is TGTGCCAGCAGTTTGGGGCCGGGTCCAGCTTTCTTT.

This chain uses TRBV7-9 with TRBJ1-1; D call uncertain. Trimming stripped 3 bases from V and 1 base from J, with 12 bases between. Germline assignment: CDR1 SEHNR and CDR2 FQNEAQ (reference sequence). This CDR3 has 15 residues. DNA of the CDR3: TGTGCCAGCAGCTTCCGGGGTAGGAAGAACACTGAAGCTTTCTTT. It encodes CASSFRGRKNTEAFF.

This chain joins TRBV11-3 and TRBJ2-7; TRBD1 might be the D (6 bases). CDR1 and CDR2 (germline): SGHNT, YENEEA. CDR3 length equals 16 residues. V lost 1 base and J lost 2, with 15 bases in between. The DNA of the CDR3 is TGTGCCAGCAGCTTAGGTTTGGGGACAACCCCCTACGAGCAGTACTTC. It yields the protein CASSLGLGTTPYEQYF.

The chain is built from TRBV5-1 and TRBJ1-1, with TRBD1 matching over 11 bases. The CDR3 totals 17 residues. CDR1 SGHRS and CDR2 YFSETQ come from the germline V gene. J was trimmed by 4 bases and V by 3 bases; bases with no gene match: 11. CDR3 DNA: TGCGCCAGCAGCTCAGGACAGGGGGCTTTATCAGTCACTGAAGCTTTCTTT. Protein sequence: CASSSGQGALSVTEAFF.

This clone was counted many times. The gene calls are TRBV7-3 and TRBJ2-1; TRBD2 might be the D (5 bases). Trimming shortened V by 2 bases and J by 2 bases, and 10 bases separated the two germline ends. This CDR3 has 15 amino acids. Germline V gives CDR1 SGHTA, CDR2 FQGTGA. The CDR3 here is CASSLGFGTYNEQFF. CDR3 in DNA: TGTGCCAGCAGCTTAGGATTCGGGACCTACAATGAGCAGTTCTTC.

Concerning this clone itself: This specimen includes other DNA sequences encoding the same CDR3. The V and J genes are TRBV29-1 and TRBJ2-7, with TRBD2 as a possible D gene (6 bases). The V gene lost 1 base and the J gene lost 3 bases, with 7 bases spanning the gap. The germline V gene has CDR1 SQVTM and CDR2 ANQGSEA. This CDR3 spans 12 amino acids. CDR3 sequence: CSVEVAVYEQYF. The CDR3 DNA reads as TGCAGCGTTGAAGTAGCGGTCTACGAGCAGTACTTC.

The chain carries TRBV11-2 and TRBJ1-3, with D perhaps matching TRBD1 (5 bases). The CDR3 is 15 residues long. Trimming took 1 base from V and 3 from J, leaving 10 bases between them. Germline CDR1 and CDR2: SGHAT and FQNNGV. The chain's CDR3 is CASSLVGGVGNTIYF. CDR3 sequence (DNA): TGTGCCAGCAGCTTAGTAGGAGGGGTTGGAAACACCATATATTTT.

The chain uses TRBV5-4 and TRBJ2-3, with 7 bases fitting TRBD2. CDR3 length: 15 amino acids. Germline CDR1 reads SGHNT; CDR2 reads YYREEE (reference sequence). Unmatched junction bases numbered 9, after V lost 4 bases and J lost 4 bases. The CDR3 coding sequence is TGTGCCAGCAGCCCTCCGCGGGGGAGGGCAGATACGCAGTATTTT. Protein sequence: CASSPPRGRADTQYF.

This clone was counted a single time. J is TRBJ1-2 and V is TRBV29-1; perhaps TRBD1 as D (5 bases). V was trimmed by 4 bases and J by 7 bases, leaving 16 bases between them. Germline CDR1 and CDR2: SQVTM and ANQGSEA. This CDR3 is built from 13 residues. CDR3 amino acids: CSVGHQGMGGYTF. CDR3 DNA: TGCAGCGTTGGCCACCAGGGAATGGGTGGCTACACCTTC.

The chain employs TRBV5-1 and TRBJ1-4, with 7 bases identical to TRBD1. Trimming took 2 bases from V and 8 from J; bases not matched to a gene: 6. Germline V gives CDR1 SGHRS, CDR2 YFSETQ. CDR3 length equals 14 residues. The chain's CDR3 is CASSLQGMAEKLFF. Written as DNA, the CDR3 is TGCGCCAGCAGCTTACAGGGGATGGCGGAAAAACTGTTTTTT.

The chain links TRBV27 to TRBJ2-1, with TRBD2 matching 11 bases. Germline lookup yields CDR1 MNHEY and CDR2 SMNVEV (reference sequence). The CDR3 contains 20 residues. J gave up 2 bases and V 6 bases, and 18 bases lay outside the gene matches. The DNA of the CDR3 is TGTGCCAGCAGCCCAGTATATCCGCAACTAGCGGGAGTAACCTACAATGAGCAGTTCTTC. It is translated as CASSPVYPQLAGVTYNEQFF.

V usage is TRBV6-5 and J usage is TRBJ2-7; TRBD2 matches 13 bases. CDR1 and CDR2 (germline): MNHEY, SVGAGI. Germline trimming cut 5 bases from V and 3 bases from J; bases unmatched to any gene: 4. The CDR3 sequence is 15 residues long. The CDR3 DNA reads TGTGCCAGCAGTCCCGGACTAGCGGGAGTCTACGAGCAGTACTTC. It encodes CASSPGLAGVYEQYF.

This chain uses TRBV7-8 with TRBJ2-1; 8 nucleotides align to TRBD2. The germline V gene has CDR1 SGHVS and CDR2 FQNEAQ. The V gene end was trimmed by 4 bases and the J gene end by 4 bases; junction bases not matched to a gene: 3. The CDR3 consists of 14 residues. The CDR3 sequence: CASSYRGGYNEQFF. DNA of the CDR3: TGTGCCAGCAGCTATCGGGGGGGATACAATGAGCAGTTCTTC.